This TCR beta chain is from a study of blood T cell repertoires in COVID-19. As for the study in general: The United States, Italy and Spain supplied acute and convalescent COVID-19 samples.

Seattle cases were enrolled at active infection and followed longitudinally. TCRdb's copy holds only in-frame clones and misses some; the assay was immunoSEQ multiplex PCR. This table has some 30,000 clones, 70% to 90% appearing once. This CDR3 region has 13 residues. V lost 1 base to trimming and J lost 5 bases, with 6 bases between them. The germline CDR1 and CDR2 sequences are SGHRS and YFSETQ. Sequencing was performed on peripheral blood. J is TRBJ1-4 and V is TRBV5-1; D remains ambiguous. The sequence was obtained from an elderly woman with COVID-19, enrolled during active disease. The CDR3, as DNA: TGCGCCAGCAGCTTGTCGGGGAATGAAAAACTGTTTTTT. It translates to CASSLSGNEKLFF. The full variable domain, its missing parts supplied by reference TRBV5-1 and TRBJ1-4, is KAGVTQTPRYLIKTRGQQVTLSCSPISGHRSVSWYQQTPGQGLQFLFEYFSETQRNKGNFPGRFSGRQFSNSRSEMNVSTLELGDSALYLCASSLSGNEKLFFGSGTQLSVL.